The source of this T cell receptor beta chain is a study of T-cell memory formation after mild COVID-19. Between the trimmed V and J ends, which lost 1 base and 3 bases, there was a span of 12 bases. Germline CDR1 SGHTA, CDR2 FQGNSA. The CDR3 runs 15 residues. TCRdb redid the calling of the 5' RACE reads with MiXCR, one entry per CDR3 protein. The sample gives around 450,000 distinct CDR3 sequences, 15% to 20% of which show up once; about 8.8% is in the top ten. The receptor comes from an adult woman who had mild COVID-19 (a few samples of this study predate the infection). Cell type and time point are not known. J is TRBJ1-1 and V is TRBV7-2; the D is unclear. Sequenced: PBMCs or a T cell subset sorted from them (not recorded which). CDR3 in amino acids: CASSLDGRAHTEAFF. CDR3 bases: TGTGCCAGCAGCTTAGATGGAAGAGCGCACACTGAAGCTTTCTTT. The entire variable domain, with the rest obtained from reference TRBV7-2 and TRBJ1-1, is as follows: GAGVSQSPSNKVTEKGKDVELRCDPISGHTALYWYRQSLGQGLEFLIYFQGNSAPDKSGLPSDRFSAERTGGSVSTLTIQRTQQEDSAVYLCASSLDGRAHTEAFFGQGTRLTVV.